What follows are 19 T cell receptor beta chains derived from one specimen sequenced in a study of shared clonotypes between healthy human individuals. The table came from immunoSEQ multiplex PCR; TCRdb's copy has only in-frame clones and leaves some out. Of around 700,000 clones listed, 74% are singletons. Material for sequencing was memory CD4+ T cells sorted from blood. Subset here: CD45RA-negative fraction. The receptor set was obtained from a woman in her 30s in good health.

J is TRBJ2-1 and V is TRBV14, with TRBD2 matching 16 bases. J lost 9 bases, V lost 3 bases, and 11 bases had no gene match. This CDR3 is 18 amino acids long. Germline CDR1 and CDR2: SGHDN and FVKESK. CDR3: CASSHTGTSGREDGEQFF. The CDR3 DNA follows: TGTGCCAGCAGCCACACCGGGACTAGCGGGAGGGAGGACGGTGAGCAGTTCTTC.

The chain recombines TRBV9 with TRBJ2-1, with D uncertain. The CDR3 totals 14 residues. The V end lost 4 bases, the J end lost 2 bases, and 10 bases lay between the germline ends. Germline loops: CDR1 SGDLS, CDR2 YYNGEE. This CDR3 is CASSSDLTYNEQFF. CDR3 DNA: TGTGCCAGCAGCTCCGATCTAACCTACAATGAGCAGTTCTTC.

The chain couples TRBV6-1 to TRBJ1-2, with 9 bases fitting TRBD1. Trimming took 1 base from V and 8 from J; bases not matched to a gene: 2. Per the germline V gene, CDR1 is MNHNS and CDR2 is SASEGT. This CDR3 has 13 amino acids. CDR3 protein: CASSEGTGAGYTF. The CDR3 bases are TGTGCCAGCAGTGAAGGGACAGGGGCGGGCTACACCTTC.

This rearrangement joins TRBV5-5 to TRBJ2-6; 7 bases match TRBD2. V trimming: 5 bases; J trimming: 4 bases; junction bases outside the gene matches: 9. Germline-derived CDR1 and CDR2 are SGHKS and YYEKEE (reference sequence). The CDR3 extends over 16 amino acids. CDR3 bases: TGTGCCAGCAGGGAGGGAGGGTCCTTGGGGGCCAACGTCCTGACTTTC. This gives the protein CASREGGSLGANVLTF.

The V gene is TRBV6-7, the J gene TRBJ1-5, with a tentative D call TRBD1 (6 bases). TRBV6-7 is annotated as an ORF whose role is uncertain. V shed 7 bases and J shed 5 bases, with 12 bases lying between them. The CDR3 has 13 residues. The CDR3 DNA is TGTGCCAGCATAGGGGGGCCTCATCAGCCCCAGCATTTT. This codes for CASIGGPHQPQHF.

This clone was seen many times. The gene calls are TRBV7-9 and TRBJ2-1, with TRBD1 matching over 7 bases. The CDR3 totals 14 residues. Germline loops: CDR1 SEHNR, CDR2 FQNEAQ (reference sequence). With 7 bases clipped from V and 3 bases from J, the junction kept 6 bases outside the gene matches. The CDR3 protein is CASNRDSNYNEQFF. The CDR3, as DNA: TGTGCCAGCAACCGGGACAGCAACTACAATGAGCAGTTCTTC.

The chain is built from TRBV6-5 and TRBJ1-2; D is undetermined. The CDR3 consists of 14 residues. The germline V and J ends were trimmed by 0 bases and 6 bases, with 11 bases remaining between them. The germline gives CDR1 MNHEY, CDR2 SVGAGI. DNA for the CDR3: TGTGCCAGCAGTTACTCATCGAGGGTTAATGGCTACACCTTC. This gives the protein CASSYSSRVNGYTF.

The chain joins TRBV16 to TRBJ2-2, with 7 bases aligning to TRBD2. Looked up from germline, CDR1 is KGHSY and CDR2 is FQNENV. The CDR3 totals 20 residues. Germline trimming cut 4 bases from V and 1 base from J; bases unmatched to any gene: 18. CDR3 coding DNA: TGTGCCAGCAGCCCAATAGGCCTCGGGACTACTAGGGTGAACACCGGGGAGCTGTTTTTT. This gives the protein CASSPIGLGTTRVNTGELFF.

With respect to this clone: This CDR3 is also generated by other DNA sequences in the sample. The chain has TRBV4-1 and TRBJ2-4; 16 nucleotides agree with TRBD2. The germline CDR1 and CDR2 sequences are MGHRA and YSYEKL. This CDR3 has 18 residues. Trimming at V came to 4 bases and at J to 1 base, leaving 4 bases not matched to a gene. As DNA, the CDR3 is TGCGCCAGCAGCCCGGGACTAGCGGGAGGGTTGGCCAAAAACATTCAGTACTTC. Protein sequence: CASSPGLAGGLAKNIQYF.

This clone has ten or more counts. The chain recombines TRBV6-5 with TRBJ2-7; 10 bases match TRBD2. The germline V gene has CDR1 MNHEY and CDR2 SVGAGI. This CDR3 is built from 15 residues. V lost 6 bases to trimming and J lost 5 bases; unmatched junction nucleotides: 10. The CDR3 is CASSTSGRGSHEQYF. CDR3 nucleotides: TGTGCCAGCAGCACAAGCGGGAGGGGATCCCACGAGCAGTACTTC.

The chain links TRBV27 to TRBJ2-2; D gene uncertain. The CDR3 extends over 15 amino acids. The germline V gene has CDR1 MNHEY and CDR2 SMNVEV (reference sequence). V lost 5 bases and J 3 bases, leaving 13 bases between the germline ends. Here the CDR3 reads CASSLVRTDTGELFF. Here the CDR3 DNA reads TGTGCCAGCAGTCTAGTACGAACCGACACCGGGGAGCTGTTTTTT.

CDR3 DNA sequence: TGCGCCAGCAGCTCAGGACTCGGGACAGAGAACTATGGCTACACCTTC. Translating it yields CASSSGLGTENYGYTF. The V and J genes are TRBV5-1 and TRBJ1-2, with 7 positions matching TRBD1. Unmatched junction bases numbered 10, after V lost 3 bases and J lost 2 bases. CDR1 and CDR2 (germline): SGHRS, YFSETQ. The CDR3 is 16 residues long.

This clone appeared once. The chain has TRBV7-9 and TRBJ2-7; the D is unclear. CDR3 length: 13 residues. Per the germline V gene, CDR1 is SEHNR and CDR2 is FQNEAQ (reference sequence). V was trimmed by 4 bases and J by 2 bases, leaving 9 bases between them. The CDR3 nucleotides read TGTGCCAGCAGCTCCATAGGAGCCTACGAGCAGTACTTC. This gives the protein CASSSIGAYEQYF.

CDR3 sequence reads: CASSSSPSSTGELFF. The CDR3 region has the DNA TGTGCCAGCAGCTCTAGTCCTAGCTCCACCGGGGAGCTGTTTTTT. The V call is TRBV7-7, the J call TRBJ2-2, with D maybe TRBD2 (5 bases). There are 15 residues in the CDR3. Between the trimmed V and J ends, which lost 4 bases and 4 bases, there was a span of 13 bases. Germline loops: CDR1 SSHAT, CDR2 FNYEAQ (reference sequence).

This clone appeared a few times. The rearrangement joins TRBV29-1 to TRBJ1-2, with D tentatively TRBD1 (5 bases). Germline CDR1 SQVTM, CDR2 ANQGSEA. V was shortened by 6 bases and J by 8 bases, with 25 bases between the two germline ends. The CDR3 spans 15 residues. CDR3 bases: TGCAGCGTAACCACTCCCGGGACCTCAAGTGGCGGCTACACCTTC. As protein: CSVTTPGTSSGGYTF.

CDR3 coding DNA: TGCGCCAGCAGCCTTCAGGGGGCTTCGGGGCACAATGAGCAGTTCTTC. Amino acids: CASSLQGASGHNEQFF. The chain links TRBV4-1 to TRBJ2-1; 8 nucleotides match TRBD1. J was trimmed by 5 bases and V by 4 bases; bases with no gene match: 10. CDR1 is MGHRA and CDR2 is YSYEKL in the germline V gene. This CDR3 is 16 amino acids long.

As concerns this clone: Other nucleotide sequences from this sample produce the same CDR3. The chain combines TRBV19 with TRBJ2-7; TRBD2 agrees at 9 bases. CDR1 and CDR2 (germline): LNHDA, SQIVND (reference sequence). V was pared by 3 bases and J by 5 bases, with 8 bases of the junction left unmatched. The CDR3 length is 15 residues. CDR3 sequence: CASSIIAGGRHEQYF. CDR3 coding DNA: TGTGCCAGTAGTATTATCGCGGGAGGGCGTCACGAGCAGTACTTC.

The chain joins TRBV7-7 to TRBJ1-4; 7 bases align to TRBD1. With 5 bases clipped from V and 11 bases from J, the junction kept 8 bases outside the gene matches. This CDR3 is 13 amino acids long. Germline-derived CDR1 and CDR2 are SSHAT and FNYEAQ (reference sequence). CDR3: CASSPSKTGKLFF. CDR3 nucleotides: TGTGCCAGCAGCCCCTCGAAGACAGGGAAACTGTTTTTT.

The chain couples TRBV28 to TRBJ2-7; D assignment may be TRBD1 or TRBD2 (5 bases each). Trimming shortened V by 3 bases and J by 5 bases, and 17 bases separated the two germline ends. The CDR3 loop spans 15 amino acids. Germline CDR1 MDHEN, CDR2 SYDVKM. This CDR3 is CASSFALGEFNEQYF. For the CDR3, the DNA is TGTGCCAGCAGTTTCGCGCTGGGGGAATTCAACGAGCAGTACTTC.